The 22 T cell receptor beta chains presented below share a single source sample, sequenced in a study of cytomegalovirus exposure and HLA in healthy donors. A multiplex PCR was run with 60 Vbeta primers and 13 Jbeta primers. Data came from immunoSEQ multiplex PCR; TCRdb stores just in-frame clones and leaves some out. The sample gives more than 90,000 clones, roughly three quarters of which show up once; roughly a sixth is in the top ten. The sample consisted of PBMCs. These receptors were obtained from a middle-aged man in good health and CMV-seropositive.

This CDR3 is CASGPGTGPADTQYF. CDR3 sequence (DNA): TGCGCCAGCGGACCCGGGACAGGGCCGGCAGATACGCAGTATTTT. The V gene is TRBV5-1, the J gene TRBJ2-3, with 9 bases fitting TRBD1. The V gene end was trimmed by 7 bases and the J gene end by 4 bases; junction bases not matched to a gene: 10. CDR1 SGHRS and CDR2 YFSETQ come from the germline V gene. The CDR3 covers 15 residues.

The CDR3 is CASSQARGGTYEQYF. CDR3 coding DNA: TGCGCCAGCAGCCAAGCGCGGGGGGGTACCTACGAGCAGTACTTC. The chain is built from TRBV4-3 and TRBJ2-7, with TRBD2 identical over 9 bases. This CDR3 is 15 amino acids long. From germline, CDR1 is LGHNA and CDR2 YSLEER. V gave up 1 base and J gave up 2 bases; unmatched junction bases: 3.

The rearrangement links TRBV11-2 to TRBJ2-7, with 10 bases aligning to TRBD1. Germline-derived CDR1 and CDR2 are SGHAT and FQNNGV. With V trimmed by 7 bases and J by 2 bases, 11 bases remained unmatched. The CDR3 is 16 amino acids. Written as DNA, the CDR3 is TGTGCCAGCAACAACCGGGACAGGGGCCCCACCTACGAGCAGTACTTC. Translation gives CASNNRDRGPTYEQYF.

The gene calls are TRBV2 and TRBJ2-5; no reliable D call. The J call may not be correct, given that the DNA end is closer to TRBJ2-7. Germline V gene data show CDR1 as SNHLY and CDR2 as FYNNEI. The CDR3 totals 11 residues. As DNA, the CDR3 is TGTGCCAGCAGTACCGAATACGAGCAGTACTTC. It codes for CASSTEYEQYF.

The chain employs TRBV6-5 and TRBJ2-1; 11 nucleotides align to TRBD1. The junction had 6 bases not matched to a gene; V was cut back by 6 bases and J by 8 bases. The CDR3 extends over 14 amino acids. Germline CDR1 MNHEY, CDR2 SVGAGI. CDR3 DNA: TGTGCCAGCAGACCGGACAGGGGGCGGGATGAGCAGTTCTTC. Its translation is CASRPDRGRDEQFF.

The CDR3 DNA follows: TGCGCCAGCAGCTTGTCGGTCAATCAGCCCCAGCATTTT. Encoded protein: CASSLSVNQPQHF. The chain has TRBV5-1 and TRBJ1-5; D gene ambiguous. Looked up from germline, CDR1 is SGHRS and CDR2 is YFSETQ. This CDR3 contains 13 residues. V dropped 1 base and J dropped 3 bases, with 5 bases sitting between them.

The J gene is TRBJ2-2, the V gene TRBV7-9, with 8 bases lining up with TRBD1. The V and J ends lost 5 bases and 4 bases, in that order; junction bases with no gene match: 9. Germline V gene sequence: CDR1 SEHNR, CDR2 FQNEAQ (reference sequence). The CDR3 covers 16 residues. The CDR3 is CASSLRQGSSTGELFF. The CDR3 region has the DNA TGTGCCAGCAGCCTCCGACAGGGGTCGAGCACCGGGGAGCTGTTTTTT.

The chain employs TRBV2 and TRBJ2-3, with 7 bases matching TRBD1. The length of the CDR3 is 15 residues. The V and J ends lost 4 bases and 1 base, in that order; junction bases with no gene match: 5. In germline, CDR1 is SNHLY, CDR2 FYNNEI. The CDR3 here is CASSGRGRGTDTQYF. CDR3 bases: TGTGCCAGCAGTGGTAGGGGGCGGGGCACAGATACGCAGTATTTT.

This clone appeared a single time. This chain uses TRBV7-2 with TRBJ2-5; 9 bases agree with TRBD2. V shed 5 bases and J 1 base; nucleotides not matched to a gene: 5. The CDR3 has 15 residues. Germline CDR1 reads SGHTA; CDR2 reads FQGNSA. The CDR3 region has the DNA TGTGCCAGCAGCCCCGAGCGGGGGGCCCAAGAGACCCAGTACTTC. Protein product: CASSPERGAQETQYF. Based on the CDR3 plus reference TRBV7-2 and TRBJ2-5, the full variable domain is GAGVSQSPSNKVTEKGKDVELRCDPISGHTALYWYRQSLGQGLEFLIYFQGNSAPDKSGLPSDRFSAERTGGSVSTLTIQRTQQEDSAVYLCASSPERGAQETQYFGPGTRLLVL.

The CDR3 region is CASSLEEEGKNIQYF. The DNA of the CDR3 is TGTGCCAGCAGCTTAGAAGAGGAGGGCAAAAACATTCAGTACTTC. The chain combines TRBV7-9 with TRBJ2-4; the D gene is possibly TRBD2 (6 bases). V was cut by 1 base and J by 3 bases, with 10 bases left in between. In germline, CDR1 is SEHNR, CDR2 FQNEAQ (reference sequence). The length of the CDR3 is 15 residues.

This chain connects TRBV28 to TRBJ1-1; no reliable D call. V lost 6 bases and J lost 3, with 14 bases in between. The V gene's germline CDR1 is MDHEN and CDR2 SYDVKM. The CDR3 has 14 amino acids. As DNA, the CDR3 is TGTGCCAGCAGGTTAGTGACTGGGTACACTGAAGCTTTCTTT. Translation gives CASRLVTGYTEAFF. Filled out from reference TRBV28 and TRBJ1-1, the complete variable domain reads DVKVTQSSRYLVKRTGEKVFLECVQDMDHENMFWYRQDPGLGLRLIYFSYDVKMKEKGDIPEGYSVSREKKERFSLILESASTNQTSMYLCASRLVTGYTEAFFGQGTRLTVV.

A few counts support this clone. This chain connects TRBV15 to TRBJ2-1; TRBD2 aligns across 10 bases. The V gene's germline CDR1 is LNHNV and CDR2 YYDKDF (reference sequence). The V gene end was trimmed by 5 bases and the J gene end by 5 bases; junction bases not matched to a gene: 15. This CDR3 is 18 amino acids long. The CDR3 reads CATSRRWTSGGPHNEQFF. The CDR3, as DNA: TGTGCCACCAGCCGCCGTTGGACTAGCGGAGGACCCCACAATGAGCAGTTCTTC.

The chain joins TRBV6-6 to TRBJ1-2, with 10 bases matching TRBD1. The CDR3 spans 15 residues. V dropped 2 bases and J dropped 3; count of bases not matched to a gene: 3. From germline, CDR1 is MNHNY and CDR2 SVGAGI (reference sequence). CDR3 residues: CASSYIGQGDYGYTF. The CDR3 bases are TGTGCCAGCAGTTACATCGGACAGGGGGACTATGGCTACACCTTC.

This chain joins TRBV6-5 and TRBJ1-1; D remains ambiguous. With 6 bases removed from V and 6 bases from J, the gap between germline ends came to 20 bases. This CDR3 spans 15 amino acids. Per germline, CDR1 MNHEY and CDR2 SVGAGI. The CDR3: CASRDWTGRGAEAFF. The CDR3 bases are TGTGCCAGCAGGGATTGGACGGGTCGGGGAGCTGAAGCTTTCTTT.

This clone was detected many times. V usage is TRBV25-1 and J usage is TRBJ2-7; D perhaps matches TRBD2 (6 bases). Germline CDR1 MGHDK, CDR2 SYGVNS. Trimming took 2 bases from V and 6 from J, leaving 11 bases between them. The CDR3 is 13 residues long. The CDR3, as DNA: TGTGCCAGCAGTGAAATCTCTAGCGTCGAGCAGTACTTC. It specifies CASSEISSVEQYF.

With respect to this clone: The sample carries other DNA sequences with the same CDR3. V is TRBV2 and J is TRBJ2-5; 7 nucleotides match TRBD1. The CDR3 contains 14 residues. Germline CDR1 reads SNHLY; CDR2 reads FYNNEI. Trimming removed 3 bases from V and 1 base from J; junction bases left unmatched: 2. This CDR3 is CASSENRGQETQYF. The CDR3 bases are TGTGCCAGCAGTGAGAACAGGGGCCAAGAGACCCAGTACTTC.

The rearrangement joins TRBV6-6 to TRBJ2-3, with 7 bases matching TRBD2. V shed 11 bases and J 4 bases; nucleotides not matched to a gene: 15. The CDR3 consists of 15 residues. The V gene's germline CDR1 is MNHNY and CDR2 SVGAGI (reference sequence). CDR3 loop: CAAESLAAGSDTQYF. CDR3 sequence (DNA): TGTGCCGCCGAGAGTCTAGCGGCGGGGTCAGATACGCAGTATTTT.

The gene calls are TRBV6-6 and TRBJ2-2, with a tentative D call TRBD2 (6 bases). The CDR3 loop spans 13 amino acids. Germline V gene data show CDR1 as MNHNY and CDR2 as SVGAGI (reference sequence). The V and J ends lost 7 bases and 7 bases respectively, with 13 bases between them. The CDR3 sequence: CASTPEGIGELFF. The CDR3 DNA reads as TGTGCCAGCACCCCGGAGGGAATCGGGGAGCTGTTTTTT.

There are a few counts of this clone. The V and J genes are TRBV15 and TRBJ2-1, with a tentative D call TRBD1 (6 bases). CDR1 is LNHNV and CDR2 is YYDKDF in the germline V gene (reference sequence). V was clipped by 0 bases and J by 0 bases, with 9 bases between them. The length of the CDR3 is 16 residues. The chain's CDR3 is CATSREDSSSYNEQFF. CDR3 coding DNA: TGTGCCACCAGCAGAGAGGACAGCAGCTCCTACAATGAGCAGTTCTTC.

Written as DNA, the CDR3 is TGTGCCAGCAGCTTAGCGAGCCAGGGCACCGGGGAGCTGTTTTTT. Protein: CASSLASQGTGELFF. The chain is built from TRBV7-7 and TRBJ2-2; D might be TRBD1 (5 bases). The CDR3 totals 15 residues. Trimming cost V 0 bases and J 4 bases, with 9 bases left between them. Germline V gives CDR1 SSHAT, CDR2 FNYEAQ (reference sequence). Full variable domain (missing parts from reference TRBV7-7 and TRBJ2-2): GAGVSQSPRYKVTKRGQDVTLRCDPISSHATLYWYQQALGQGPEFLTYFNYEAQPDKSGLPSDRFSAERPEGSISTLTIQRTEQRDSAMYRCASSLASQGTGELFFGEGSRLTVL.

The chain is built from TRBV10-1 and TRBJ2-1; TRBD1 agrees at 7 bases. V shed 0 bases and J 9 bases; nucleotides not matched to a gene: 8. This CDR3 has 15 residues. Germline CDR1 is WNHNN and CDR2 is SYGVQD (reference sequence). CDR3 sequence: CASSESSGGYGEQFF. CDR3 coding DNA: TGCGCCAGCAGTGAGTCGTCAGGGGGATACGGTGAGCAGTTCTTC.

This clone was counted only a few times. J is TRBJ2-5 and V is TRBV5-5, with D hard to call. CDR1 is SGHKS and CDR2 is YYEKEE in the germline V gene (reference sequence). CDR3 length: 14 amino acids. V gave up 0 bases and J gave up 2 bases, with 8 bases separating them. Here the CDR3 DNA reads TGTGCCAGCAGCTTGGGGAGATTTCAAGAGACCCAGTACTTC. This codes for CASSLGRFQETQYF. Supplemented by reference TRBV5-5 and TRBJ2-5, the full variable domain reads DAGVTQSPTHLIKTRGQQVTLRCSPISGHKSVSWYQQVLGQGPQFIFQYYEKEERGRGNFPDRFSARQFPNYSSELNVNALLLGDSALYLCASSLGRFQETQYFGPGTRLLVL.